Each of the 23 T cell receptor beta chains below was sequenced from the same sample in a study of blood T cell repertoires in COVID-19. Some clones are missing from TCRdb's copy, which holds only in-frame ones; the method was immunoSEQ multiplex PCR. In the table there are around 300,000 clones, approximately 88% of which are singletons. The sample comprised peripheral blood. The origin of the receptors is a man younger than 30 with active or convalescent COVID-19.

V usage is TRBV13 and J usage is TRBJ1-1, with 8 bases that match TRBD1. The germline gives CDR1 PRHDT, CDR2 FYEKMQ (reference sequence). The CDR3 contains 14 residues. V lost 5 bases, J lost 2 bases, and 4 bases stayed unmatched. The CDR3 spells CASSPGTGNTEAFF. The CDR3 coding sequence is TGTGCCAGCAGCCCCGGGACAGGCAACACTGAAGCTTTCTTT.

J is TRBJ1-6 and V is TRBV6-5, with 7 bases aligning to TRBD1. V trimming: 7 bases; J trimming: 6 bases; junction bases outside the gene matches: 3. This CDR3 region has 13 residues. The V gene's germline CDR1 is MNHEY and CDR2 SVGAGI. CDR3 protein: CASIRDSNSPLHF. CDR3 bases: TGTGCCAGCATTCGGGACAGTAATTCACCCCTCCACTTT.

This sequence joins TRBV18 and TRBJ2-2; D perhaps matches TRBD1 (6 bases). Trimming shortened V by 1 base and J by 6 bases, and 6 bases separated the two germline ends. There are 13 residues in the CDR3. Germline V gives CDR1 KGHSH, CDR2 LQKENI. This CDR3 reads CASSPQGAGELFF. CDR3 DNA sequence: TGTGCCAGCTCACCACAGGGGGCCGGGGAGCTGTTTTTT.

The chain carries TRBV7-3 and TRBJ1-2, with 8 bases identical to TRBD1. The ends lost 5 bases at V and 2 bases at J; junction bases unmatched: 7. Germline CDR1 reads SGHTA; CDR2 reads FQGTGA. The CDR3 loop spans 15 amino acids. The CDR3 DNA reads as TGTGCCAGCAGCCCGCAGGGACAGGCAAACTATGGCTACACCTTC. Its translation is CASSPQGQANYGYTF. The complete variable domain, with remaining parts taken from reference TRBV7-3 and TRBJ1-2, reads GAGVSQTPSNKVTEKGKYVELRCDPISGHTALYWYRQSLGQGPEFLIYFQGTGAADDSGLPNDRFFAVRPEGSVSTLKIQRTERGDSAVYLCASSPQGQANYGYTFGSGTRLTVV.

V usage is TRBV3-1 (or the pseudogene TRBV3-2) and J usage is TRBJ2-7, with 9 bases identical to TRBD1. Germline CDR1 is LGHDT and CDR2 is YNNKEL (reference sequence). The V and J ends lost 7 bases and 7 bases, in that order; junction bases with no gene match: 17. The CDR3 is made up of 16 amino acids. Here the CDR3 reads CASNPCLRGQGCEQYF. In nucleotides, the CDR3 is TGTGCCAGCAACCCTTGTTTGCGGGGACAGGGCTGTGAGCAGTACTTC.

V is TRBV19 and J is TRBJ1-2; a weak D match, TRBD1 (6 bases). CDR3 length: 15 residues. The V gene's germline CDR1 is LNHDA and CDR2 SQIVND (reference sequence). Trimming removed 5 bases at V and 3 bases at J, with 16 bases between. Here the CDR3 DNA reads TGTGCCAGTAGTTTTGTCAGGGGCTCACACTATGGCTACACCTTC. Translating gives CASSFVRGSHYGYTF.

The chain carries TRBV18 and TRBJ2-7; tentatively, D is TRBD2 (6 bases). This CDR3 contains 14 residues. The ends were cut back, 3 bases at V and 5 bases at J, with 14 bases in the middle. Germline V lookup: CDR1 KGHSH, CDR2 LQKENI. The CDR3: CASSPPDGGNEQYF. The DNA of the CDR3 is TGTGCCAGCTCACCCCCGGATGGAGGGAACGAGCAGTACTTC.

The table lists this clone with a few counts. This chain uses TRBV9 with TRBJ2-3, with TRBD2 as a possible D gene (6 bases). CDR1 and CDR2 from the germline V gene are SGDLS and YYNGEE. This CDR3 spans 16 amino acids. V dropped 0 bases and J dropped 2 bases, with 13 bases sitting between them. The chain's CDR3 is CASSVELAANTDTQYF. CDR3 coding DNA: TGTGCCAGCAGCGTAGAATTAGCGGCGAACACAGATACGCAGTATTTT.

The chain has TRBV3-1 (or the pseudogene TRBV3-2) and TRBJ2-1, with TRBD1 matching 8 bases. Losses at the gene ends were 2 bases for V and 10 bases for J; bases not matched to a gene: 7. The CDR3 totals 14 residues. Per germline, CDR1 LGHDT and CDR2 YNNKEL (reference sequence). The DNA for the CDR3 is TGTGCCAGCAGCCAACGGCAGGGGGCTCGCGAGCAGTTCTTC. Protein product: CASSQRQGAREQFF.

This clone was counted between two and nine times. The V call is TRBV12-3 or TRBV12-4, the J call TRBJ1-1; no clear D. This CDR3 is 11 amino acids long. V lost 6 bases to trimming and J lost 5 bases, with 7 bases between them. The CDR3 DNA follows: TGTGCCAGCAGAACGAGTACTGAAGCTTTCTTT. It yields the protein CASRTSTEAFF.

This clone has just a few counts. The V gene is TRBV6-5, the J gene TRBJ1-5, with a weak D call TRBD1 (6 bases). Germline V gene data show CDR1 as MNHEY and CDR2 as SVGAGI. Between the trimmed V and J ends, which lost 8 bases and 2 bases, there was a span of 16 bases. This CDR3 is 15 amino acids long. CDR3 protein: CASQLWAGGNQPQHF. The CDR3 nucleotides read TGTGCCAGCCAGTTATGGGCAGGGGGCAATCAGCCCCAGCATTTT.

This chain connects TRBV11-2 to TRBJ2-7, with a weak D call TRBD1 (6 bases). This CDR3 has 18 residues. Trimming pared 5 bases from V and 5 bases from J, leaving 28 bases between. Germline V gives CDR1 SGHAT, CDR2 FQNNGV. CDR3 region: CASSPRQGKRRPGHEQYF. The CDR3 bases are TGTGCCAGCAGCCCTAGGCAGGGGAAAAGACGTCCCGGGCACGAGCAGTACTTC.

The chain links TRBV2 to TRBJ1-2, with 7 positions matching TRBD1. V gave up 4 bases and J gave up 2 bases; unmatched junction bases: 4. CDR3 size: 14 residues. Per germline, CDR1 SNHLY and CDR2 FYNNEI. The CDR3 region is CASSAGRGNYGYTF. CDR3 nucleotides: TGTGCCAGCAGTGCGGGCAGGGGGAACTATGGCTACACCTTC.

V is TRBV13 and J is TRBJ1-5; TRBD1 might be the D (6 bases). This CDR3 spans 14 amino acids. V shed 2 bases and J shed 7 bases, with 12 bases lying between them. Germline CDR1 PRHDT, CDR2 FYEKMQ (reference sequence). This chain's CDR3 is CASSLRGAHQPQHF. DNA for the CDR3: TGTGCCAGCAGCTTACGGGGGGCGCACCAGCCCCAGCATTTT.

CDR3 protein: CASSSPSPPGQGADEQYF. The CDR3 region has the DNA TGTGCCAGCAGTTCCCCATCCCCGCCGGGACAGGGGGCCGACGAGCAGTACTTC. The genes are TRBV27 and TRBJ2-7; 12 nucleotides match TRBD1. The trim removed 4 bases at V and 5 bases at J, leaving 15 bases unmatched. The germline V gene encodes CDR1 MNHEY and CDR2 SMNVEV (reference sequence). CDR3 length: 18 amino acids.

J is TRBJ2-7 and V is TRBV2; 13 bases map to TRBD2. The junction had 3 bases not matched to a gene; V was cut back by 8 bases and J by 2 bases. The germline gives CDR1 SNHLY, CDR2 FYNNEI. This CDR3 comprises 14 residues. The CDR3 nucleotides read TGTGCCAGCGTTGGGACTAGCGGGGCCTACGAGCAGTACTTC. Its protein product is CASVGTSGAYEQYF.

The chain joins TRBV11-2 to TRBJ2-1; D may be TRBD1 (6 bases). V gave up 5 bases and J gave up 3 bases, with 11 bases separating them. CDR3 length: 14 amino acids. Germline CDR1 is SGHAT and CDR2 is FQNNGV. The CDR3 DNA sequence: TGTGCCAGCAGCATACAGGGATTCTACAATGAGCAGTTCTTC. Protein: CASSIQGFYNEQFF.

V and J are TRBV6-5 and TRBJ1-2; 7 nucleotides agree with TRBD1. Germline V gives CDR1 MNHEY, CDR2 SVGAGI. With V trimmed by 2 bases and J by 5 bases, 11 bases remained unmatched. CDR3 length: 16 amino acids. CDR3 DNA: TGTGCCAGCAGTTACCCGATAGGGACAGACATTTATGGCTACACCTTC. It codes for CASSYPIGTDIYGYTF.

The chain is built from TRBV4-1 and TRBJ2-2; 10 bases are a match to TRBD2. V shed 2 bases and J 4 bases; nucleotides not matched to a gene: 4. CDR1 is MGHRA, CDR2 YSYEKL, per germline. The CDR3 runs 16 residues. DNA for the CDR3: TGCGCCAGCAGCCAACCCAGCGGGGGGGCCACCGGGGAGCTGTTTTTT. It is translated as CASSQPSGGATGELFF.

The rearrangement joins TRBV19 to TRBJ2-3; D might be TRBD2 (6 bases). Trimming removed 4 bases from V and 1 base from J, with 6 bases in between. The CDR3 runs 13 residues. Germline V gives CDR1 LNHDA, CDR2 SQIVND (reference sequence). The CDR3 DNA reads as TGTGCCAGTAGTAGCGGGGGCACAGATACGCAGTATTTT. It translates to CASSSGGTDTQYF.

The chain carries TRBV5-1 and TRBJ2-1; no definite D call. From germline, CDR1 is SGHRS and CDR2 YFSETQ. V lost 9 bases to trimming and J lost 5 bases, with 18 bases between them. This CDR3 region has 14 residues. The DNA for the CDR3 is TGCGCCACTTCACTCTCCAACCTAAACAATGAGCAGTTCTTC. Protein: CATSLSNLNNEQFF.

The chain employs TRBV4-1 and TRBJ2-1, with TRBD1 matching over 8 bases. CDR1 and CDR2 from the germline V gene are MGHRA and YSYEKL. The CDR3 runs to 17 residues. J gave up 5 bases and V 1 base, and 10 bases lay outside the gene matches. In nucleotides, the CDR3 is TGCGCCAGCAGCCAAGGGGTGTTGTCGGACAGGGACAATGAGCAGTTCTTC. Protein product: CASSQGVLSDRDNEQFF.

In DNA, the CDR3 is TGTGCCAGCAGCTCTTACAGGGGGCCGGGAAGGGATCGCTATGGCTACACCTTC. This gives the protein CASSSYRGPGRDRYGYTF. This chain connects TRBV11-2 to TRBJ1-2; TRBD1 matches 9 bases. Germline V gene sequence: CDR1 SGHAT, CDR2 FQNNGV. V lost 4 bases, J lost 4 bases, and 16 bases stayed unmatched. The CDR3 loop spans 18 amino acids. The full variable domain, its missing parts supplied by reference TRBV11-2 and TRBJ1-2, is EAGVAQSPRYKIIEKRQSVAFWCNPISGHATLYWYQQILGQGPKLLIQFQNNGVVDDSQLPKDRFSAERLKGVDSTLKIQPAKLEDSAVYLCASSSYRGPGRDRYGYTFGSGTRLTVV.